The entry below describes one T cell receptor (beta chain). The sample is drawn from a study of beta chain features in type 1 diabetes. This CDR3 comprises 14 residues. Germline values: CDR1 SGHRS, CDR2 YFSETQ. V dropped 2 bases and J dropped 3 bases, with 8 bases sitting between them. Sequencing targeted expressed TCRB transcripts, as all isolated RNA had been reverse transcribed. Profiled with immunoSEQ multiplex PCR; TCRdb holds only in-frame clones, not every one. Of 140,000 to 150,000 clones listed, around 51% are singletons. The receptor was isolated from a man between 18 and 29 years old in good health. Sequencing was done on a sample of Tregs from blood. This rearrangement joins TRBV5-1 to TRBJ2-2, with D possibly being TRBD1 (5 bases). CDR3 coding DNA: TGCGCCAGCAGCTTTAGGGGTTACACCGGGGAGCTGTTTTTT. It translates to CASSFRGYTGELFF.